A single sample is the source of the 12 T cell receptor beta chains below, sequenced in a study of follicular helper T cells after annual influenza vaccination. The time point here: 2014-2015 season, pre-vaccination. Data came from immunoSEQ multiplex PCR; TCRdb stores just in-frame clones and leaves some out. The sample lists around 13,000 clones; about 73% were seen once. The sequences come from CXCR5- memory CD4+ T cells sorted from blood, collected on the day of influenza vaccination. All receptors come from an adult who received the influenza vaccine.

The V gene is TRBV27, the J gene TRBJ2-7, with 8 bases lining up with TRBD1. CDR3 length equals 14 residues. Germline-derived CDR1 and CDR2 are MNHEY and SMNVEV (reference sequence). Germline trimming cut 3 bases from V and 3 bases from J; bases unmatched to any gene: 4. This chain's CDR3 is CASSLLTGGYEQYF. CDR3 coding DNA: TGTGCCAGCAGTTTGCTTACAGGGGGCTACGAGCAGTACTTC.

The chain uses TRBV6-1 and TRBJ1-2; D is unresolved. Per the germline V gene, CDR1 is MNHNS and CDR2 is SASEGT. The CDR3 contains 11 residues. The V end was cut by 6 bases, the J end by 4 bases, with 6 bases between. The CDR3 reads CASRGVYGYTF. The CDR3 coding sequence is TGTGCCAGCAGAGGTGTCTATGGCTACACCTTC.

The J gene is TRBJ1-1, the V gene TRBV27, with D possibly TRBD1 on 5 matching bases. CDR3 length equals 13 residues. Germline V gives CDR1 MNHEY, CDR2 SMNVEV (reference sequence). V lost 3 bases and J 5 bases, leaving 10 bases between the germline ends. The CDR3 coding sequence is TGTGCCAGCAGTTTTGGGGGGGGGACTGAAGCTTTCTTT. It encodes CASSFGGGTEAFF.

The rearrangement uses TRBV5-1 and TRBJ1-4, with D perhaps TRBD1 (6 bases). The CDR3 length is 15 residues. The V gene's germline CDR1 is SGHRS and CDR2 YFSETQ. With 4 bases removed from V and 5 bases from J, the gap between germline ends came to 15 bases. CDR3 sequence (DNA): TGCGCCAGCAGCCCTCCCGGGACACCGAATGAAAAACTGTTTTTT. Translating gives CASSPPGTPNEKLFF.

The chain recombines TRBV10-3 with TRBJ1-1, with D perhaps matching TRBD1 (5 bases). Germline lookup yields CDR1 ENHRY and CDR2 SYGVKD. The ends were cut back, 0 bases at V and 4 bases at J, with 9 bases in the middle. CDR3 length equals 14 residues. For the CDR3, the DNA is TGTGCCATCAGTGAGTCGCGGGGGGGCACTGAAGCTTTCTTT. The encoded protein is CAISESRGGTEAFF.

There are a few counts of this clone. The chain couples TRBV2 to TRBJ1-6, with a possible D match to TRBD1 (5 bases). Trimming cost V 6 bases and J 4 bases, with 16 bases left between them. From germline, CDR1 is SNHLY and CDR2 FYNNEI. This CDR3 spans 16 amino acids. For the CDR3, the DNA is TGTGCCAGCAGAGCGCTCGGGACCCAATATAATTCACCCCTCCACTTT. Translation gives CASRALGTQYNSPLHF.

The V gene is TRBV19, the J gene TRBJ1-5; D not certain. Germline-derived CDR1 and CDR2 are LNHDA and SQIVND (reference sequence). The CDR3 runs 15 residues. Trimming left V 6 bases short and J 5 bases short, with 17 bases between. CDR3 region: CASSIRSLGHQPQHF. In nucleotides, the CDR3 is TGTGCCAGTAGCATCAGAAGCCTTGGACATCAGCCCCAGCATTTT.

This chain connects TRBV4-3 to TRBJ1-2; weak D call: TRBD1 (5 bases). V lost 2 bases and J lost 9, with 19 bases in between. This CDR3 contains 15 residues. Germline V gene sequence: CDR1 LGHNA, CDR2 YSLEER. CDR3 coding DNA: TGCGCCAGCAGCCAATCAGGACACTCCGGTGCGAGCTACACCTTC. Its translation is CASSQSGHSGASYTF.

This clone came up a few times. This rearrangement joins TRBV28 to TRBJ1-2; 9 bases agree with TRBD1. V gave up 4 bases and J gave up 5 bases; unmatched junction bases: 2. This CDR3 is built from 13 residues. CDR1 and CDR2 (germline): MDHEN, SYDVKM. Here the CDR3 DNA reads TGTGCCAGCAGTTCCGGACAGGGGTATGGCTACACCTTC. Translation gives CASSSGQGYGYTF.

The chain combines TRBV7-2 with TRBJ1-1, with a tentative D call TRBD1 (5 bases). Deletions cut 5 bases from V and 0 bases from J, with 22 bases between. CDR1 and CDR2 (germline): SGHTA, FQGNSA. The CDR3 is 18 residues long. CDR3 DNA: TGTGCCAGCAGCCACCGTCCGGACGGGGGAGGGGTGAACACTGAAGCTTTCTTT. Translated: CASSHRPDGGGVNTEAFF.

This rearrangement joins TRBV5-3 to TRBJ2-5, with D unclear. TRBV5-3 is designated an ORF whose function remains uncertain. The CDR3 sequence is 13 residues long. The V end was cut by 2 bases, the J end by 0 bases, with 5 bases between. CDR3 in DNA: TGTGCCAGAAGCTTACAGAACCAAGAGACCCAGTACTTC. Its translation: CARSLQNQETQYF.

The V and J genes are TRBV7-9 and TRBJ2-5; D could derive from TRBD1 or TRBD2 (6 bases each). The CDR3 extends over 14 amino acids. V was pared by 1 base and J by 2 bases, with 8 bases between. Per germline, CDR1 SEHNR and CDR2 FQNEAQ (reference sequence). The CDR3 DNA reads as TGTGCCAGCAGCTTAGAGGGGGGTCAAGAGACCCAGTACTTC. Residues: CASSLEGGQETQYF.